Presented here are 14 T cell receptor beta chains from one specimen sequenced in a study of cytomegalovirus exposure and HLA in healthy donors. PCR employed 60 Vbeta and 13 Jbeta primers. Method: immunoSEQ multiplex PCR; TCRdb's copy keeps in-frame clones and lacks some. The data contain 110,000 or so clones, around 75% of them singletons. The sample taken for sequencing was PBMCs. Receptors originate from a man aged 40-50 years in good health and CMV-seronegative.

V usage is TRBV11-3 and J usage is TRBJ1-1; tentatively, D is TRBD1 (6 bases). The length of the CDR3 is 14 residues. The germline V gene has CDR1 SGHNT and CDR2 YENEEA. V was clipped by 5 bases and J by 1 base, with 11 bases between them. The CDR3 protein is CASSASTGNTEAFF. CDR3 DNA sequence: TGTGCCAGCAGCGCCTCGACAGGGAACACTGAAGCTTTCTTT.

V is TRBV29-1 and J is TRBJ2-3; D uncertain. With 6 bases removed from V and 6 bases from J, the gap between germline ends came to 10 bases. CDR3 length: 11 residues. From germline, CDR1 is SQVTM and CDR2 ANQGSEA. The CDR3 DNA reads as TGCAGCGTCGCACCAGGCGATACGCAGTATTTT. Translating gives CSVAPGDTQYF.

This clone was counted only a few times. The chain employs TRBV6-5 and TRBJ1-5; D is possibly TRBD1 (5 bases). With 0 bases removed from V and 5 bases from J, the gap between germline ends came to 8 bases. The germline gives CDR1 MNHEY, CDR2 SVGAGI. This CDR3 contains 14 residues. In nucleotides, the CDR3 is TGTGCCAGCAGTTACTCATGGGGGGATCAGCCCCAGCATTTT. As protein: CASSYSWGDQPQHF.

This clone was counted between two and nine times. This chain links TRBV29-1 with TRBJ2-2, with 9 bases aligning to TRBD2. The CDR3 is 15 residues long. Germline V gives CDR1 SQVTM, CDR2 ANQGSEA. J was trimmed by 6 bases and V by 4 bases; bases with no gene match: 9. The CDR3 sequence: CSVVGLAGISGELFF. The CDR3 coding sequence is TGCAGCGTTGTTGGGCTAGCGGGAATTTCCGGGGAGCTGTTTTTT.

V usage is TRBV27 and J usage is TRBJ2-7; D is ambiguous. The V end was cut by 3 bases, the J end by 0 bases, with 6 bases between. The CDR3 is 13 residues long. CDR1 is MNHEY and CDR2 is SMNVEV in the germline V gene (reference sequence). CDR3 sequence: CASSFLISYEQYF. DNA for the CDR3: TGTGCCAGCAGTTTCCTAATCTCCTACGAGCAGTACTTC.

V and J are TRBV7-9 and TRBJ1-2, with 9 bases matching TRBD1. Germline lookup yields CDR1 SEHNR and CDR2 FQNEAQ (reference sequence). The CDR3 covers 14 residues. The trim removed 5 bases at V and 5 bases at J, leaving 6 bases unmatched. CDR3 loop: CASSVTGTGYGYTF. CDR3 bases: TGTGCCAGCAGCGTAACCGGGACAGGGTATGGCTACACCTTC.

This rearrangement joins TRBV29-1 to TRBJ2-2; perhaps TRBD1 as D (6 bases). This CDR3 is built from 16 residues. V was pared by 7 bases and J by 0 bases, with 18 bases between. CDR1 and CDR2 (germline): SQVTM, ANQGSEA. The CDR3 DNA sequence: TGCAGCGCTCAGGACTCAGGGGATACGAACACCGGGGAGCTGTTTTTT. This translates into CSAQDSGDTNTGELFF.

This clone was detected a few times. CDR3 coding DNA: TGTGCCAGCAGCTTAGGTAACAGGGCGAGCTACGAGCAGTACTTC. Translated: CASSLGNRASYEQYF. The chain employs TRBV7-8 and TRBJ2-7, with a weak D call TRBD1 (6 bases). V dropped 1 base and J dropped 3 bases, with 13 bases sitting between them. CDR1 is SGHVS, CDR2 FQNEAQ, per germline. The CDR3 runs to 15 residues.

The rearrangement links TRBV10-3 to TRBJ2-3; D call uncertain. V lost 0 bases, J lost 6 bases, and 4 bases lay in between. Germline-derived CDR1 and CDR2 are ENHRY and SYGVKD. This CDR3 region has 12 residues. For the CDR3, the DNA is TGTGCCATCAGTGAGTCCGAGGATACGCAGTATTTT. Its translation is CAISESEDTQYF.

The chain couples TRBV11-2 to TRBJ1-1; D remains ambiguous. Germline V gives CDR1 SGHAT, CDR2 FQNNGV. This CDR3 is built from 15 residues. Deletions cut 0 bases from V and 1 base from J, with 9 bases between. CDR3: CASSLDPRRNTEAFF. CDR3 in DNA: TGTGCCAGCAGCTTAGATCCCCGGAGGAACACTGAAGCTTTCTTT.

Only one count was recorded for this clone. The chain carries TRBV9 and TRBJ1-1; TRBD1 is a possible D gene (6 bases). Per germline, CDR1 SGDLS and CDR2 YYNGEE. CDR3 length: 15 amino acids. The V end lost 2 bases, the J end lost 0 bases, and 11 bases lay between the germline ends. Written as DNA, the CDR3 is TGTGCCAGCAGCGTCGGGGGGCCAATGAACACTGAAGCTTTCTTT. It encodes CASSVGGPMNTEAFF.

The V and J genes are TRBV5-8 and TRBJ2-7, with D maybe TRBD1 (5 bases). The V and J ends lost 5 bases and 0 bases respectively, with 12 bases between them. The CDR3 covers 14 residues. Per germline, CDR1 SGHTS and CDR2 YDEGEE. Here the CDR3 DNA reads TGTGCCAGCAGGTCGACAGTTCTCTCCTACGAGCAGTACTTC. Translation: CASRSTVLSYEQYF.

As for this clone: At the DNA level, this CDR3 is encoded by other sequences in the same sample as well. The chain combines TRBV29-1 with TRBJ2-7; TRBD1 matches 8 bases. The CDR3 runs 14 residues. The V and J ends lost 5 bases and 0 bases, in that order; junction bases with no gene match: 6. CDR1 is SQVTM and CDR2 is ANQGSEA in the germline V gene. CDR3 bases: TGCAGCGTTTATGGGACAGGTGACTCCTACGAGCAGTACTTC. It translates to CSVYGTGDSYEQYF.

The sample holds a few counts of this clone. The rearrangement uses TRBV7-9 and TRBJ2-5; D call uncertain. Trimming took 1 base from V and 7 from J, leaving 10 bases between them. Germline V gene lookup returns CDR1 SEHNR and CDR2 FQNEAQ (reference sequence). The CDR3 is 13 amino acids. For the CDR3, the DNA is TGTGCCAGCAGCTTAGAAGCTTTACGGACCCAGTACTTC. Protein product: CASSLEALRTQYF.